What follows are 16 T cell receptor beta chains derived from one specimen sequenced in a study of neoadjuvant nivolumab and ipilimumab in lung cancer. Using immunoSEQ multiplex PCR, the repertoire was profiled, and TCRdb retains in-frame clones only, with some absent. This sample has under 50,000 clones; around 89% occur once, and the top ten carry over 3.5%. Sequencing used blood, obtained before neoadjuvant nivolumab, alone or with ipilimumab. Receptors were obtained from an adult with non-small cell lung cancer. Some clones in this sample may be carry-over from other donors' samples.

The genes are TRBV5-1 and TRBJ2-7; D uncertain. The germline gives CDR1 SGHRS, CDR2 YFSETQ. Between the trimmed V and J ends, which lost 4 bases and 3 bases, there was a span of 14 bases. The CDR3 has 14 amino acids. The CDR3 region has the DNA TGCGCCAGCAGCCGCTCCTCTCCCGACTACGAGCAGTACTTC. Amino acids: CASSRSSPDYEQYF.

The CDR3 is CASSRTDTQYF. DNA of the CDR3: TGTGCCAGCAGTCGGACAGATACGCAGTATTTT. This chain links TRBV7-2 with TRBJ2-3, with D hard to call. V lost 6 bases and J lost 3, with 4 bases in between. The CDR3 has 11 residues. In germline, CDR1 is SGHTA, CDR2 FQGNSA.

The chain is built from TRBV5-4 and TRBJ1-1, with TRBD1 matching over 9 bases. The CDR3 sequence is 15 residues long. V was clipped by 7 bases and J by 0 bases; unmatched bases: 7. CDR1 is SGHNT, CDR2 YYREEE, per germline (reference sequence). The CDR3 sequence: CASQGQGLMNTEAFF. In DNA, the CDR3 is TGTGCCAGCCAGGGACAGGGTCTCATGAACACTGAAGCTTTCTTT. Full variable domain (outside the CDR3, taken from reference TRBV5-4 and TRBJ1-1): ETGVTQSPTHLIKTRGQQVTLRCSSQSGHNTVSWYQQALGQGPQFIFQYYREEENGRGNFPPRFSGLQFPNYSSELNVNALELDDSALYLCASQGQGLMNTEAFFGQGTRLTVV.

The V call is TRBV4-1, the J call TRBJ2-7; D unclear. Germline-derived CDR1 and CDR2 are MGHRA and YSYEKL. The CDR3 spans 15 residues. With 0 bases removed from V and 2 bases from J, the gap between germline ends came to 11 bases. As DNA, the CDR3 is TGCGCCAGCAGCCAAGATATTGGCTGGACCTACGAGCAGTACTTC. It translates to CASSQDIGWTYEQYF.

CDR3 in amino acids: CASSIGLGETQYF. In DNA form, the CDR3 reads TGTGCCAGCAGCATAGGACTAGGAGAGACCCAGTACTTC. This rearrangement joins TRBV5-4 to TRBJ2-5; 7 positions match TRBD2. Germline V gene sequence: CDR1 SGHNT, CDR2 YYREEE (reference sequence). This CDR3 has 13 amino acids. Unmatched junction bases numbered 4, after V lost 4 bases and J lost 4 bases.

V usage is TRBV19 and J usage is TRBJ2-1; D is possibly TRBD2 (6 bases). The germline V and J ends were trimmed by 4 bases and 9 bases, with 19 bases remaining between them. Germline-derived CDR1 and CDR2 are LNHDA and SQIVND (reference sequence). The CDR3 is 15 residues long. The CDR3 loop reads CASSRGGGSRSEQFF. DNA for the CDR3: TGTGCCAGTAGTAGGGGAGGTGGGTCCCGAAGTGAGCAGTTCTTC.

Here the CDR3 DNA reads TGTGCCAGCAGCTTAGACCTAGCGGCCGGCACAGATACGCAGTATTTT. Residues: CASSLDLAAGTDTQYF. V and J are TRBV7-2 and TRBJ2-3; 7 positions agree with TRBD2. Germline V gives CDR1 SGHTA, CDR2 FQGNSA. J lost 1 base, V lost 1 base, and 5 bases had no gene match. The CDR3 has 16 residues.

The V call is TRBV11-1, the J call TRBJ1-1, with 9 bases lining up with TRBD1. The V gene's germline CDR1 is SGHAT and CDR2 FQDESV (reference sequence). CDR3 length equals 13 residues. The J segment lost 5 bases and the V segment lost 5 bases, leaving 3 bases of the junction unmatched. The CDR3 spells CASSRTGVTEAFF. The CDR3 DNA follows: TGTGCCAGCAGCCGGACAGGGGTTACTGAAGCTTTCTTT.

The V and J genes are TRBV5-1 and TRBJ2-3; D tentatively fits TRBD1 or TRBD2 (5 bases each). The CDR3 loop spans 15 amino acids. Germline CDR1 and CDR2: SGHRS and YFSETQ. Between the trimmed V and J ends, which lost 0 bases and 1 base, there was a span of 9 bases. The CDR3 sequence: CASSLDGTGTDTQYF. DNA for the CDR3: TGCGCCAGCAGCTTGGACGGGACGGGCACAGATACGCAGTATTTT.

The chain is built from TRBV4-1 and TRBJ1-2; 8 bases map to TRBD1. The CDR3 contains 16 residues. J gave up 4 bases and V 4 bases, and 11 bases lay outside the gene matches. Germline lookup yields CDR1 MGHRA and CDR2 YSYEKL. The CDR3 DNA reads as TGCGCCAGCAGCCCGTACCACTCCGGGACAGGCTATGGCTACACCTTC. Translated: CASSPYHSGTGYGYTF.

V gene TRBV9 combines with J gene TRBJ1-3; 7 nucleotides agree with TRBD1. Per germline, CDR1 SGDLS and CDR2 YYNGEE. V shed 4 bases and J 4 bases; nucleotides not matched to a gene: 8. This CDR3 has 15 residues. For the CDR3, the DNA is TGTGCCAGCAGCACAAGCGGGACAGCAGGAAACACCATATATTTT. As protein: CASSTSGTAGNTIYF. The full variable domain, completed using reference TRBV9 and TRBJ1-3, is DSGVTQTPKHLITATGQRVTLRCSPRSGDLSVYWYQQSLDQGLQFLIQYYNGEERAKGNILERFSAQQFPDLHSELNLSSLELGDSALYFCASSTSGTAGNTIYFGEGSWLTVV.

The genes are TRBV6-5 and TRBJ1-1; D gene uncertain. CDR3 size: 14 residues. Trimming left V 5 bases short and J 1 base short, with 11 bases between. The V gene's germline CDR1 is MNHEY and CDR2 SVGAGI. CDR3 DNA sequence: TGTGCCAGCAGTAACGTGGCGGGGAACACTGAAGCTTTCTTT. Its translation: CASSNVAGNTEAFF.

The chain employs TRBV12-2 and TRBJ2-7; the table gives TRBD2 as D, unverified against the DNA. TRBV12-2 is recorded as a pseudogene. CDR3 length: 14 residues. In DNA form, the CDR3 reads TGTGCAAGTCGCTTAGCCGGAGGGTTTGGCGAGCAGTACTTC. It is translated as CASRLAGGFGEQYF.

J is TRBJ2-1 and V is TRBV7-3, with D possibly being TRBD2 (5 bases). Trimming removed 6 bases at V and 6 bases at J, with 15 bases between. The germline CDR1 and CDR2 sequences are SGHTA and FQGTGA. The CDR3 runs to 14 residues. CDR3 DNA sequence: TGTGCCAGCAGGAGAGAGGCGGGTTCCAATGAGCAGTTCTTC. Translated, it gives CASRREAGSNEQFF.

This clone was picked up one time. The chain links TRBV18 to TRBJ1-3; 7 nucleotides align to TRBD1. Germline V CDR1 and CDR2: KGHSH, LQKENI. The CDR3 is made up of 15 amino acids. With 0 bases clipped from V and 2 bases from J, the junction kept 1 base outside the gene matches. The CDR3 region is CASSPPGGTGNTIYF. CDR3 coding DNA: TGTGCCAGCTCACCACCAGGGGGCACTGGAAACACCATATATTTT.

V usage is TRBV7-2 and J usage is TRBJ2-6; D unclear. Germline CDR1 and CDR2: SGHTA and FQGNSA. Between the trimmed V and J ends, which lost 4 bases and 0 bases, there was a span of 16 bases. This CDR3 region has 18 residues. The CDR3 coding sequence is TGTGCCAGCAGCTCCAGCAATCGCCGTCTCTCTGGGGCCAACGTCCTGACTTTC. Translated, it gives CASSSSNRRLSGANVLTF.